What follows describes a single T cell receptor (beta chain). Its antigen is as yet unknown. The data were obtained in a study of OX40 agonist ivuxolimab in advanced cancers. About the research overall: The patients got ivuxolimab, which is an agonistic anti-OX40 (CD134) antibody. Dose-escalation cases comprised hepatocellular carcinoma, melanoma, renal cell or head and neck cancer. Partial responses were observed in three patients, of whom one had hepatocellular carcinoma and two had cutaneous melanoma.

The method was immunoSEQ multiplex PCR; TCRdb's version includes in-frame clones alone and lacks a portion of them. The data show about 67,000 clones, with about nine tenths seen just once and about 0.3% held by the top ten. Notes on the study in general: In general, CD8+ T cells held more expanded clones than CD4+ did, on average.

This clonotype was obtained from an adult with an advanced solid tumor such as melanoma, head and neck, liver or kidney cancer. The sequences come from CD4+ or CD8+ T cells sorted from blood, collected in a trial of the OX40 agonist ivuxolimab.

The chain's CDR3 is CASKGVRGAGANVLTF. As DNA, the CDR3 is TGTGCCAGCAAAGGGGTCAGGGGAGCTGGGGCCAACGTCCTGACTTTC. This chain links TRBV5-4 with TRBJ2-6, with a weak D call TRBD1 (6 bases). CDR3 size: 16 residues. Germline values: CDR1 SGHNT, CDR2 YYREEE (reference sequence). With 6 bases removed from V and 2 bases from J, the gap between germline ends came to 15 bases.